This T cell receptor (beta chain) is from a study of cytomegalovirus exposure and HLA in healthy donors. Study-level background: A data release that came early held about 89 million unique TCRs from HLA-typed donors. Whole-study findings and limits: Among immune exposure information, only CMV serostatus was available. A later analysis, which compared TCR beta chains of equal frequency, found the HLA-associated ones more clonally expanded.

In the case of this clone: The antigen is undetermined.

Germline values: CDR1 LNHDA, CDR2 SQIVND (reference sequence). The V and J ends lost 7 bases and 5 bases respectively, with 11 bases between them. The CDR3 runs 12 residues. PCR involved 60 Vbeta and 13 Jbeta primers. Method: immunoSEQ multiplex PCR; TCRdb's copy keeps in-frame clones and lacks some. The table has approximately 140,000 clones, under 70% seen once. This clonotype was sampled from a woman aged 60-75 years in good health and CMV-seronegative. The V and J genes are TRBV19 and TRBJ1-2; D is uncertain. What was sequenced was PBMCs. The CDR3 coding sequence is TGTGCCAGTACCGGGTCGCGGTATGGCTACACCTTC. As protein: CASTGSRYGYTF.